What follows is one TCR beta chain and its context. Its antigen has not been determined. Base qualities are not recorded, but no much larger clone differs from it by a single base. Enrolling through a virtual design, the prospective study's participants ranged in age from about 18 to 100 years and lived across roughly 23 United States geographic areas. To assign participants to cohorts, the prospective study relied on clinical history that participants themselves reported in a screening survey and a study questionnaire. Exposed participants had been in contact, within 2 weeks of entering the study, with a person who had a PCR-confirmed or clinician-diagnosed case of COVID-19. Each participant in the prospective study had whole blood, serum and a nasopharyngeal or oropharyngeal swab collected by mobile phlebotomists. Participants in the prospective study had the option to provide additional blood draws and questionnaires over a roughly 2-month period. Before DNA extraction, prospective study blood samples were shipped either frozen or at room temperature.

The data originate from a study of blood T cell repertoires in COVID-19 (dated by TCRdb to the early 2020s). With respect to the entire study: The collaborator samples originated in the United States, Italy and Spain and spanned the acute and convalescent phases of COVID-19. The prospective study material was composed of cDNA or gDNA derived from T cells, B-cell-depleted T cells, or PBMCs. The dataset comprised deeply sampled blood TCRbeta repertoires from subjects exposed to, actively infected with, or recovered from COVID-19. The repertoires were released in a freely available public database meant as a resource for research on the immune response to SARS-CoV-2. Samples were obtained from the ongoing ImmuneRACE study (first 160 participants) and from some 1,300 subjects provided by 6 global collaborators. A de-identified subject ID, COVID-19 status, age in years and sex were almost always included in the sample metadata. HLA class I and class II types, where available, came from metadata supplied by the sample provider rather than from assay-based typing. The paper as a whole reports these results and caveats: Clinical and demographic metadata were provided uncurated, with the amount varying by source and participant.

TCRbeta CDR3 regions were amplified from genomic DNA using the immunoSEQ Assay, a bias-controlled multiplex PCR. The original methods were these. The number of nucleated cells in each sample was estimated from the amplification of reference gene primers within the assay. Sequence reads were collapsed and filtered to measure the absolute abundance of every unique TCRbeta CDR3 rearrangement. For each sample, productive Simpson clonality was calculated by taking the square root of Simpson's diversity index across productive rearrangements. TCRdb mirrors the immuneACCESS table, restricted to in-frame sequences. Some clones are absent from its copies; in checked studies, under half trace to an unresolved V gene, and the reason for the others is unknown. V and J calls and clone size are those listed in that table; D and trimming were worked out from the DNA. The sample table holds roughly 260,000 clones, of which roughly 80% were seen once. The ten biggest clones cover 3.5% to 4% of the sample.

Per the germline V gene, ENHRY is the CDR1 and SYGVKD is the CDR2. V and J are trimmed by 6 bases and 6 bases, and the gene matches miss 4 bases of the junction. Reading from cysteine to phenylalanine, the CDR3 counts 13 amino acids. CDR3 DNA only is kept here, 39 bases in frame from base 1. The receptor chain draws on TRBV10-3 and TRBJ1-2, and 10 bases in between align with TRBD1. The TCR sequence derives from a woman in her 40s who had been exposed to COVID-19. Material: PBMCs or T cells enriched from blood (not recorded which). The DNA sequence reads TGTGCCATCAGCGACAGGGGGCTGGATGGCTACACCTTC. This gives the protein CAISDRGLDGYTF.